Each of the 27 T cell receptor beta chains below was sequenced from the same sample in a study of molecular identifiers for immune sequencing clone quantification. TCRdb reprocessed the PCR reads via MiXCR and lists one record per CDR3 protein. In the table there are some 650,000 distinct CDR3 sequences, 20% of which are singletons. The specimen was naive CD8+ T cells from blood, with Jurkat cell RNA spiked in. Subset defined: FACS-sorted CD8+CD4-CCR7+CD45RA+ naive T cells. Receptor source: a human donor in good health. Some libraries in this study had Jurkat cell RNA spiked in.

The sample holds many counts of this clonotype. The junction does not match germline at one end; this may be a read error. The rearrangement joins TRBV6-5 to TRBJ2-1; D not resolved. The length of the CDR3 is 14 residues. The germline V gene encodes CDR1 MNHEY and CDR2 SVGAGI. The CDR3 region has the DNA TGTGCCAGCAGTTACTGGGCCCCCTACGATGAGCAGTTCTTC. Its translation is CASSYWAPYDEQFF.

A remark on this clonotype: A much larger clone lies one base from this, so it may be a read error. This rearrangement joins TRBV7-8 to TRBJ1-2, with D perhaps matching TRBD1 (5 bases). The CDR3 is 15 amino acids. Per germline, CDR1 SGHVS and CDR2 FQNEAQ. Trimming pared 2 bases from V and 8 bases from J, leaving 18 bases between. The DNA of the CDR3 is TGTGCCAGCAGCTTATATTGGACACCTGAGCCAGGCTACACCTTC. It specifies CASSLYWTPEPGYTF. Supplemented by reference TRBV7-8 and TRBJ1-2, the full variable domain reads GAGVSQSPRYKVAKRGQDVALRCDPISGHVSLFWYQQALGQGPEFLTYFQNEAQLDKSGLPSDRFFAERPEGSVSTLKIQRTQQEDSAVYLCASSLYWTPEPGYTFGSGTRLTVV.

Comment on this clonotype: This sequence may be a read error, since a much larger clone differs from it by one base. The V gene is TRBV12-3 or TRBV12-4, the J gene TRBJ2-2, with 7 bases matching TRBD1. This CDR3 is built from 15 residues. Trimming cost V 6 bases and J 6 bases; bases outside gene matches: 10. The CDR3 reads CASSPLGGRAGELFF. CDR3 sequence (DNA): TGTGCCAGCAGCCCCCTAGGGGGCAGGGCCGGGGAGCTGTTTTTT.

In this sample, this clonotype turned up many times. The CDR3 loop is CASSQGVLLYGSTDTQYF. In DNA form, the CDR3 reads TGTGCCAGCAGTCAAGGGGTCCTCCTTTATGGGAGCACAGATACGCAGTATTTT. V usage is TRBV6-5 and J usage is TRBJ2-3, with a weak D call TRBD1 (5 bases). Trimming took 5 bases from V and 0 from J, leaving 21 bases between them. Germline CDR1 is MNHEY and CDR2 is SVGAGI. The CDR3 has 18 amino acids.

This clonotype was seen at least ten times. This rearrangement joins TRBV27 to TRBJ2-1, with 11 bases lining up with TRBD2. CDR1 and CDR2 from the germline V gene are MNHEY and SMNVEV (reference sequence). This CDR3 is built from 14 residues. Germline trimming cut 6 bases from V and 6 bases from J; bases unmatched to any gene: 4. The CDR3 is CASSLAGGGNEQFF. CDR3 bases: TGTGCCAGCAGCTTAGCGGGAGGGGGCAATGAGCAGTTCTTC.

The CDR3 bases are TGTGCCAGCAGCCAAGAATTTCTGGAGAATGGCTACACCTTC. This codes for CASSQEFLENGYTF. This rearrangement joins TRBV3-1 to TRBJ1-2, with no clear D. V dropped 0 bases and J dropped 6 bases, with 11 bases sitting between them. CDR1 is LGHDT, CDR2 YNNKEL, per germline (reference sequence). CDR3 length equals 14 residues. Combining the CDR3 with reference TRBV3-1 and TRBJ1-2 gives the whole variable domain DTAVSQTPKYLVTQMGNDKSIKCEQNLGHDTMYWYKQDSKKFLKIMFSYNNKELIINETVPNRFSPKSPDKAHLNLHINSLELGDSAVYFCASSQEFLENGYTFGSGTRLTVV.

This clonotype appeared many times. The chain has TRBV29-1 and TRBJ2-3; 8 bases match TRBD1. The germline V gene has CDR1 SQVTM and CDR2 ANQGSEA. The CDR3 sequence is 15 residues long. V dropped 4 bases and J dropped 2; count of bases not matched to a gene: 8. The CDR3 loop reads CSVGFQGAHTDTQYF. CDR3 in DNA: TGCAGCGTTGGATTTCAGGGGGCCCACACAGATACGCAGTATTTT.

In this sample, this clonotype turned up many times. The rearrangement uses TRBV2 and TRBJ2-6; 7 bases fit TRBD1. J gave up 1 base and V 8 bases, and 14 bases lay outside the gene matches. The germline CDR1 and CDR2 sequences are SNHLY and FYNNEI. CDR3 length: 18 residues. In DNA form, the CDR3 reads TGTGCCAGCGGGGGTCTGGGACAGTCTATTTCTGGGGCCAACGTCCTGACTTTC. Its translation is CASGGLGQSISGANVLTF.

This clonotype was observed a handful of times. The chain uses TRBV12-3 or TRBV12-4 and TRBJ2-7; D is undetermined. V lost 4 bases and J 6 bases, leaving 22 bases between the germline ends. The CDR3 sequence is 16 residues long. CDR3 protein: CASSSQTRVHLGEQYF. CDR3 bases: TGTGCCAGCAGTTCACAAACACGGGTCCACCTCGGCGAGCAGTACTTC.

About this clonotype: This may stem from a read error, because a much larger clone lies one nucleotide away. The chain couples TRBV20-1 to TRBJ2-3; 8 bases line up with TRBD1. This CDR3 spans 15 amino acids. CDR1 is DFQATT, CDR2 SNEGSKA, per germline (reference sequence). CDR3 nucleotide sequence: TGCGGTGCTCGCTGGACAGGGACTAGCACAGATACGCAGTATTTT. Translated: CGARWTGTSTDTQYF.

Note on this clonotype: Being one base from a much bigger clone, this may be a read error. A read error is likely, as this CDR3 ends without the conserved phenylalanine or tryptophan. This chain uses TRBV6-1 with TRBJ1-5; D gene ambiguous. The V gene lost 2 bases and the J gene lost 3 bases, with 8 bases spanning the gap. This CDR3 is built from 14 residues. Germline V gives CDR1 MNHNS, CDR2 SASEGT. As DNA, the CDR3 is TGTGCCAGCAGTGAATTAGTAATCAATCAGCCCCAGCATCTT. This translates into CASSELVINQPQHL.

J is TRBJ2-1 and V is TRBV20-1; weak D call: TRBD2 (5 bases). Trimming pared 3 bases from V and 6 bases from J, leaving 9 bases between. This CDR3 spans 12 amino acids. Germline-derived CDR1 and CDR2 are DFQATT and SNEGSKA (reference sequence). CDR3 coding DNA: TGCAGTGCTAGCTCCACTAGCAATGAGCAGTTCTTC. Its translation: CSASSTSNEQFF.

Concerning this clonotype: A much larger clone sits a single nucleotide away, making a read error possible. The chain has TRBV27 and TRBJ1-2; D is undetermined. This CDR3 spans 18 amino acids. CDR1 is MNHEY and CDR2 is SMNVEV in the germline V gene (reference sequence). The CDR3 loop reads CASSLTTYQGITNYSYTF. In DNA form, the CDR3 reads TGTGCCAGCAGTTTAACCACATACCAAGGGATTACTAACTATAGCTACACCTTC.

This clonotype was counted many times. This rearrangement joins TRBV25-1 to TRBJ1-6, with TRBD1 matching over 7 bases. V gave up 3 bases and J gave up 9 bases; unmatched junction bases: 8. The CDR3 has 15 amino acids. Germline V gene data show CDR1 as MGHDK and CDR2 as SYGVNS. The CDR3 coding sequence is TGTGCCAGCAGTGAGGGACAGACTTTGGCTTCACCCCTCCACTTT. Encoded protein: CASSEGQTLASPLHF. Combining the CDR3 with reference TRBV25-1 and TRBJ1-6 gives the whole variable domain EADIYQTPRYLVIGTGKKITLECSQTMGHDKMYWYQQDPGMELHLIHYSYGVNSTEKGDLSSESTVSRIRTEHFPLTLESARPSHTSQYLCASSEGQTLASPLHFGNGTRLTVT.

The chain has TRBV4-3 and TRBJ1-6; a weak D match, TRBD1 (6 bases). Germline lookup yields CDR1 LGHNA and CDR2 YSLEER. V lost 1 base to trimming and J lost 9 bases, with 19 bases between them. The CDR3 has 17 amino acids. The DNA for the CDR3 is TGCGCCAGCAGCCAAGCTTCGGTGGGGGTAGGGGGTTCACCCCTCCACTTT. This gives the protein CASSQASVGVGGSPLHF.

This clonotype has only a few counts. The J gene is TRBJ2-7, the V gene TRBV18; D is possibly TRBD1 (6 bases). CDR1 and CDR2 from the germline V gene are KGHSH and LQKENI. This CDR3 region has 15 residues. Trimming took off 3 bases at V and 7 bases at J, with 19 bases between the two ends. The CDR3, as DNA: TGTGCCAGCTCACCGAGCGACAGGCCAAGGGGGGAGCAGTACTTC. Residues: CASSPSDRPRGEQYF.

This clonotype has ten or more counts. The V and J genes are TRBV29-1 and TRBJ2-5; no reliable D call. The germline gives CDR1 SQVTM, CDR2 ANQGSEA. V was shortened by 6 bases and J by 0 bases, with 17 bases between the two germline ends. This CDR3 is built from 15 residues. CDR3 DNA: TGCAGCGTGACCCTTTCCGCGAGAAACCAAGAGACCCAGTACTTC. Translating it yields CSVTLSARNQETQYF.

This clonotype was recorded many times. The gene calls are TRBV19 and TRBJ2-7; D is uncertain. From germline, CDR1 is LNHDA and CDR2 SQIVND (reference sequence). The CDR3 is made up of 12 amino acids. V shed 0 bases and J shed 4 bases, with 4 bases lying between them. CDR3: CASSIDGYEQYF. Here the CDR3 DNA reads TGTGCCAGTAGTATAGACGGGTACGAGCAGTACTTC.

Only a few counts were recorded for this clonotype. This chain connects TRBV27 to TRBJ2-2, with TRBD2 identical over 7 bases. Germline loops: CDR1 MNHEY, CDR2 SMNVEV (reference sequence). Germline trimming cut 4 bases from V and 2 bases from J; bases unmatched to any gene: 4. The CDR3 length is 15 residues. In DNA, the CDR3 is TGTGCCAGCAGTTGGGGGGGGATAAACACCGGGGAGCTGTTTTTT. It encodes CASSWGGINTGELFF.

This clonotype was seen only a few times. The chain uses TRBV29-1 and TRBJ1-1, with D uncertain. The V end lost 4 bases, the J end lost 1 base, and 10 bases lay between the germline ends. This CDR3 has 13 amino acids. Germline values: CDR1 SQVTM, CDR2 ANQGSEA. In DNA form, the CDR3 reads TGCAGCGTTGTGGGAGACCAGAACACTGAAGCTTTCTTT. Translated: CSVVGDQNTEAFF.

Note on this clonotype: At one boundary the junction diverges from the germline segment, which might be a read error. This chain joins TRBV20-1 and TRBJ2-2; D gene uncertain. From germline, CDR1 is DFQATT and CDR2 SNEGSKA (reference sequence). The CDR3 is 13 residues long. The CDR3 protein is CSARRANAGELFF. The CDR3 DNA sequence: TGCAGTGCTAGGCGCGCGAACGCCGGGGAGCTGTTTTTT.

This clonotype was recorded at least ten times. The gene calls are TRBV6-5 and TRBJ1-1, with 7 nucleotides matching TRBD1. The germline CDR1 and CDR2 sequences are MNHEY and SVGAGI. This CDR3 contains 19 residues. V trimming: 0 bases; J trimming: 2 bases; junction bases outside the gene matches: 15. The CDR3 nucleotides read TGTGCCAGCAGTTACTCGGTCGACTGGGCAGACAGGGCCAACACTGAAGCTTTCTTT. It yields the protein CASSYSVDWADRANTEAFF.

This clonotype has at least ten counts. The chain is built from TRBV6-2 or TRBV6-3 and TRBJ1-5, with 7 bases aligning to TRBD1. Germline V gene lookup returns CDR1 MNHEY and CDR2 SVGEGT. The ends lost 7 bases at V and 5 bases at J; junction bases unmatched: 8. The CDR3 has 14 amino acids. The DNA for the CDR3 is TGTGCCAGCACGAGAGGGGGCGACTATCAGCCCCAGCATTTT. Amino acid sequence: CASTRGGDYQPQHF.

A few counts support this clonotype. This chain uses TRBV27 with TRBJ2-5; weak D call: TRBD2 (5 bases). V lost 6 bases to trimming and J lost 2 bases, with 10 bases between them. The CDR3 has 13 residues. The germline V gene has CDR1 MNHEY and CDR2 SMNVEV (reference sequence). CDR3: CASRSDLQETQYF. In DNA form, the CDR3 reads TGTGCCAGCAGATCGGACTTACAAGAGACCCAGTACTTC.

This clonotype was recorded a few times. Its ends do not fully match the called genes, so a read error is possible. This rearrangement joins TRBV4-1 to TRBJ2-7; TRBD1 aligns across 7 bases. The CDR3 has 14 residues. Germline V CDR1 and CDR2: MGHRA, YSYEKL. CDR3 nucleotide sequence: TGTGCCAGCAGCCAACTCGACAGGGAGTACGAGCAGTACTTC. This encodes CASSQLDREYEQYF.

This clonotype showed up many times. J is TRBJ2-3 and V is TRBV29-1, with no clear D. This CDR3 spans 14 amino acids. Trimming cost V 3 bases and J 2 bases, with 12 bases left between them. Germline V lookup: CDR1 SQVTM, CDR2 ANQGSEA. CDR3 loop: CSVDGPVDTDTQYF. In DNA, the CDR3 is TGCAGCGTTGACGGGCCCGTGGACACAGATACGCAGTATTTT.

In this sample, this clonotype turned up a few times. A read error is possible here, since a much larger clone lies one base away. The chain carries TRBV6-6 and TRBJ2-7; D not certain. Trimming cost V 4 bases and J 7 bases, with 17 bases left between them. The CDR3 length is 14 residues. Germline values: CDR1 MNHNY, CDR2 SVGAGI (reference sequence). The CDR3 DNA sequence: TGTGCCAGCAGTTTCCGGAACAGTCGAGAAGAGCAGTACTTC. Protein: CASSFRNSREEQYF.